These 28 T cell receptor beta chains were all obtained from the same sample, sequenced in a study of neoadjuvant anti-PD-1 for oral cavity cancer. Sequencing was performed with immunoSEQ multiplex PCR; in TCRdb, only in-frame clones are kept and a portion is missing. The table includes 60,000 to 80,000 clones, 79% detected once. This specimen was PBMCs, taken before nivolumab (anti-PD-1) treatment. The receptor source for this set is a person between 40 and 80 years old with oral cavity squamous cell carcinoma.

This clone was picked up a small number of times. CDR3 sequence: CSAREATEAFF. The CDR3 region has the DNA TGCAGTGCTAGAGAAGCCACTGAAGCTTTCTTT. This chain links TRBV20-1 with TRBJ1-1; no definite D call. This CDR3 has 11 amino acids. V shed 0 bases and J shed 4 bases, with 3 bases lying between them. The germline gives CDR1 DFQATT, CDR2 SNEGSKA (reference sequence).

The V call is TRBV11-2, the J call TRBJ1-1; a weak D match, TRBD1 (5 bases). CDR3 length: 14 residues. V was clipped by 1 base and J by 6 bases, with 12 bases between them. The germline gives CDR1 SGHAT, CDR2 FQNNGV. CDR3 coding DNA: TGTGCCAGCAGCTTAGCAGGGTTGGGGGCTGAAGCTTTCTTT. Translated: CASSLAGLGAEAFF.

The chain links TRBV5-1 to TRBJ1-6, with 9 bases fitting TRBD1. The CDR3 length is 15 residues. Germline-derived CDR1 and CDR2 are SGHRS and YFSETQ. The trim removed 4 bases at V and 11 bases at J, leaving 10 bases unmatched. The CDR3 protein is CASSPKGTGQTPLHF. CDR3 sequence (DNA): TGCGCCAGCAGCCCCAAGGGGACAGGGCAGACACCCCTCCACTTT.

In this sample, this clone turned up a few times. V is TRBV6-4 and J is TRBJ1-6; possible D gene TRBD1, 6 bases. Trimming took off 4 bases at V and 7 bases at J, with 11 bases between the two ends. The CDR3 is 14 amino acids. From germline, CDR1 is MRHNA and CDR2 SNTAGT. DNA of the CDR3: TGTGCCAGCAGTGGGGTCGGGGGCAATTCACCCCTCCACTTT. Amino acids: CASSGVGGNSPLHF.

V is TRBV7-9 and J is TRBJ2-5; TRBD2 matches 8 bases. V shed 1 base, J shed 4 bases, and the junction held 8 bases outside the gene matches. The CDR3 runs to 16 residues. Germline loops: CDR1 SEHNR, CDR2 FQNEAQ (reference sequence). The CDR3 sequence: CASSLGPGLGGETQYF. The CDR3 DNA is TGTGCCAGCAGCTTAGGCCCGGGACTAGGGGGAGAGACCCAGTACTTC. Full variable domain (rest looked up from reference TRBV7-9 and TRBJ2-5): DTGVSQNPRHKITKRGQNVTFRCDPISEHNRLYWYRQTLGQGPEFLTYFQNEAQLEKSRLLSDRFSAERPKGSFSTLEIQRTEQGDSAMYLCASSLGPGLGGETQYFGPGTRLLVL.

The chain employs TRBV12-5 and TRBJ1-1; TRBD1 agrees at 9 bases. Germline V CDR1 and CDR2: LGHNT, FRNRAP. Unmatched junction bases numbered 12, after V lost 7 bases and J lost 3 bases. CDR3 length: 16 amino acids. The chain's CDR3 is CASALRDRDVDTEAFF. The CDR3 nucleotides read TGTGCTAGTGCCCTCCGGGACAGGGACGTTGACACTGAAGCTTTCTTT.

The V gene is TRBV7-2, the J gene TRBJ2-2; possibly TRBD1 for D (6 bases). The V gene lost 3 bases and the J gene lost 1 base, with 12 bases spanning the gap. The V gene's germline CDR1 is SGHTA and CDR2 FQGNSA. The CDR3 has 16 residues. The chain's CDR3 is CASSFTGTMNTGELFF. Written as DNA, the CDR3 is TGTGCCAGCAGCTTTACCGGGACAATGAACACCGGGGAGCTGTTTTTT.

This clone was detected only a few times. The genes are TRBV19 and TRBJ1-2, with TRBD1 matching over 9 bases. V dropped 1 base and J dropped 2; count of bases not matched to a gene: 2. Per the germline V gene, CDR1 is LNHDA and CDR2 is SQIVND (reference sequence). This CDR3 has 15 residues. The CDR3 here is CASSIAGQGNYGYTF. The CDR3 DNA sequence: TGTGCCAGTAGTATAGCGGGACAGGGCAACTATGGCTACACCTTC. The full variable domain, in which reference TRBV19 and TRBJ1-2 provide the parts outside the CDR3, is DGGITQSPKYLFRKEGQNVTLSCEQNLNHDAMYWYRQDPGQGLRLIYYSQIVNDFQKGDIAEGYSVSREKKESFPLTVTSAQKNPTAFYLCASSIAGQGNYGYTFGSGTRLTVV.

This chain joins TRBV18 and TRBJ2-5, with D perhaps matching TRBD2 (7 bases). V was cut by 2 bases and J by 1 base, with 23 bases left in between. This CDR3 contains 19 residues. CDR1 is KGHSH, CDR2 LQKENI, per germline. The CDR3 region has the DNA TGTGCCAGCTCACCAGTGGGGGGCGCTAGCGGAACTTCCCAAGAGACCCAGTACTTC. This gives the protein CASSPVGGASGTSQETQYF.

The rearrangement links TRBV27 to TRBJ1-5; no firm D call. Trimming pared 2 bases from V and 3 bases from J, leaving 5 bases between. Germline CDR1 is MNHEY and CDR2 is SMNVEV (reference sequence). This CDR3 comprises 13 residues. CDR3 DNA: TGTGCCAGCAGTTTACGAGACAATCAGCCCCAGCATTTT. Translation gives CASSLRDNQPQHF.

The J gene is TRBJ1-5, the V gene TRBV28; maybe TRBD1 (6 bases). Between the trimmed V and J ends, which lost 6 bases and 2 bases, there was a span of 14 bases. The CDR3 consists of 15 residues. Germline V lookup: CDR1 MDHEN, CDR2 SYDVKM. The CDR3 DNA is TGTGCCAGCAGCTATACAGGGTCGCGCAATCAGCCCCAGCATTTT. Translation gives CASSYTGSRNQPQHF.

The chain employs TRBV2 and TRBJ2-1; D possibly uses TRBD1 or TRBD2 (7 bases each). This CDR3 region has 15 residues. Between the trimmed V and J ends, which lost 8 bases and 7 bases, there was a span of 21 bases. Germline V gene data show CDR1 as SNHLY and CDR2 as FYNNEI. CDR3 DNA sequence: TGTGCCAGCGAGGGAGGGACAGCCCATTTGAATGAGCAGTTCTTC. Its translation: CASEGGTAHLNEQFF.

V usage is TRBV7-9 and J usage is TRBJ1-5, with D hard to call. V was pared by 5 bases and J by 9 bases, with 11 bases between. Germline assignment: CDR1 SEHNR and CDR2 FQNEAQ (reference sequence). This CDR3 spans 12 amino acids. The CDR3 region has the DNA TGTGCCAGCAGCCTATACGACCGGCCCCAGCATTTT. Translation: CASSLYDRPQHF.

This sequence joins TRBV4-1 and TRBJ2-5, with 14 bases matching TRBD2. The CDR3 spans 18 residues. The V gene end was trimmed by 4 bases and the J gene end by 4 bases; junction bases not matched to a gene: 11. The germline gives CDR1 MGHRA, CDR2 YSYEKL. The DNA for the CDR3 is TGCGCCAGCAGCCTTAGGGGCTTGACTAGCGGGAGGGTAGAGACCCAGTACTTC. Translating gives CASSLRGLTSGRVETQYF.

The CDR3 DNA is TGTGCCAGCAGCCCGGAAGGTCGGAGTGAAAAACTGTTTTTT. Its protein product is CASSPEGRSEKLFF. The chain carries TRBV6-4 and TRBJ1-4; the D is unclear. The germline CDR1 and CDR2 sequences are MRHNA and SNTAGT. V lost 6 bases, J lost 7 bases, and 15 bases lay in between. This CDR3 contains 14 residues.

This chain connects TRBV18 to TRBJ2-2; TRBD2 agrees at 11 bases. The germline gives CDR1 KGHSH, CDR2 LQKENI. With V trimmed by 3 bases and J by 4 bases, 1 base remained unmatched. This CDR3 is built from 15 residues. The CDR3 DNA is TGTGCCAGCTCACCTAGCGGGAGGGCCACCGGGGAGCTGTTTTTT. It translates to CASSPSGRATGELFF. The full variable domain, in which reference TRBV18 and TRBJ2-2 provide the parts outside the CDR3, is NAGVMQNPRHLVRRRGQEARLRCSPMKGHSHVYWYRQLPEEGLKFMVYLQKENIIDESGMPKERFSAEFPKEGPSILRIQQVVRGDSAAYFCASSPSGRATGELFFGEGSRLTVL.

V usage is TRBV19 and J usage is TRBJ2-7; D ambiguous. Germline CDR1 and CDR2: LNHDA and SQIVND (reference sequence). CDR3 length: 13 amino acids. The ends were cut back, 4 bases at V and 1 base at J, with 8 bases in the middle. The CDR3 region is CASSSDVSYEQYF. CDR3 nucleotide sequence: TGTGCCAGTAGTAGCGACGTATCCTACGAGCAGTACTTC. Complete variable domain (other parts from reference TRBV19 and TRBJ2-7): DGGITQSPKYLFRKEGQNVTLSCEQNLNHDAMYWYRQDPGQGLRLIYYSQIVNDFQKGDIAEGYSVSREKKESFPLTVTSAQKNPTAFYLCASSSDVSYEQYFGPGTRLTVT.

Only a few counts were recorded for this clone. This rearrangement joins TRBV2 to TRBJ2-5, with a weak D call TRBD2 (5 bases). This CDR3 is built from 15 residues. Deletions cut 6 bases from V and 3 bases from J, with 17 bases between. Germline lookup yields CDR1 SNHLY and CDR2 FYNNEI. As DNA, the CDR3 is TGTGCCAGCAGGACCTGGCAGCCCGGGAAAGAGACCCAGTACTTC. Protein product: CASRTWQPGKETQYF.

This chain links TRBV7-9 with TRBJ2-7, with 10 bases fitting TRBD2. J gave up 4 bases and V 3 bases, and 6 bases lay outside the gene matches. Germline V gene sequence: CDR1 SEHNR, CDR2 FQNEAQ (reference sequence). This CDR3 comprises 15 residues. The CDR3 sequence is CASSFPSGGLYEQYF. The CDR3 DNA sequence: TGTGCCAGCAGCTTCCCTAGCGGGGGACTATACGAGCAGTACTTC.

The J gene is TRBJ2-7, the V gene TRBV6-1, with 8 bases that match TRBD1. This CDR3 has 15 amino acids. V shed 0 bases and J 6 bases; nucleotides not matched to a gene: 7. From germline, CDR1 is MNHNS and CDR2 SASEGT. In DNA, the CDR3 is TGTGCCAGCAGTGAAGCGCGGGGACAGGTGCCCGAGCAGTACTTC. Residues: CASSEARGQVPEQYF.

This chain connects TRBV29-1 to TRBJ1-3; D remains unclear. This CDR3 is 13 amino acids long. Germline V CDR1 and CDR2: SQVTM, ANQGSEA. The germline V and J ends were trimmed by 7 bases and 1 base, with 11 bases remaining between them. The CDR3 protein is CSAASSSGNTIYF. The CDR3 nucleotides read TGCAGCGCCGCATCAAGTTCTGGAAACACCATATATTTT.

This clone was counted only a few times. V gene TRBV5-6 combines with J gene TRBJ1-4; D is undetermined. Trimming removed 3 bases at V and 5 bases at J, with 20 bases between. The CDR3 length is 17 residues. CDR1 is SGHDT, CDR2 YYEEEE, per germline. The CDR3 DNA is TGTGCCAGCAGCTACTCTATATGGCTCGGAGGGAATGAAAAACTGTTTTTT. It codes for CASSYSIWLGGNEKLFF.

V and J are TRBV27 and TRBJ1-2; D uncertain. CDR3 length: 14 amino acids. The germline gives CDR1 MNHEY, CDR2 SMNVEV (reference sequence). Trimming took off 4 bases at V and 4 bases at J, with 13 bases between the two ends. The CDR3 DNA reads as TGTGCCAGCAGTTACCTCGGGTTCTCCTATGGCTACACCTTC. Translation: CASSYLGFSYGYTF.

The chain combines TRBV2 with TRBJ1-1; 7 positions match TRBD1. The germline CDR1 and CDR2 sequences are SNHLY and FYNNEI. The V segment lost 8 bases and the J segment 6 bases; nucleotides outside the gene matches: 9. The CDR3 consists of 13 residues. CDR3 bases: TGTGCCAGCCGGGACAGCAAGGGCGCTGAAGCTTTCTTT. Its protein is CASRDSKGAEAFF.

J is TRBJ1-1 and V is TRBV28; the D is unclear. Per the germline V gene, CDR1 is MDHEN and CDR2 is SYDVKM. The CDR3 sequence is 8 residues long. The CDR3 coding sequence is TGTTCGAACACTGAAGCTTTCTTT. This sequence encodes CSNTEAFF.

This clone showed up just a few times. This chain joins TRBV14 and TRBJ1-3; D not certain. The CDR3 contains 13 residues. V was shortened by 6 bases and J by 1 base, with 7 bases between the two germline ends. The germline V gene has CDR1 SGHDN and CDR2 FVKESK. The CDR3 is CASSRGSGNTIYF. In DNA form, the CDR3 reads TGTGCCAGCAGTCGGGGTTCTGGAAACACCATATATTTT.

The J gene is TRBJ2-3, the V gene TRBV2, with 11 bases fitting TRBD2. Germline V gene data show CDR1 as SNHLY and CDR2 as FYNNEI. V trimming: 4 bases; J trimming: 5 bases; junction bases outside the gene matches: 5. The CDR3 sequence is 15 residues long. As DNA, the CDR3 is TGTGCCAGCAGTGCCACTAGCGGGGGTAGAGATACGCAGTATTTT. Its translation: CASSATSGGRDTQYF.

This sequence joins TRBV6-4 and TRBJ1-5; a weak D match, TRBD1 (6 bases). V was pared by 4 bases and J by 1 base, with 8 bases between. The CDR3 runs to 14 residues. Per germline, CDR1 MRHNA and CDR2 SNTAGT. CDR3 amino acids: CASSGTASNQPQHF. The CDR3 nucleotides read TGTGCCAGCAGTGGGACAGCAAGCAATCAGCCCCAGCATTTT.